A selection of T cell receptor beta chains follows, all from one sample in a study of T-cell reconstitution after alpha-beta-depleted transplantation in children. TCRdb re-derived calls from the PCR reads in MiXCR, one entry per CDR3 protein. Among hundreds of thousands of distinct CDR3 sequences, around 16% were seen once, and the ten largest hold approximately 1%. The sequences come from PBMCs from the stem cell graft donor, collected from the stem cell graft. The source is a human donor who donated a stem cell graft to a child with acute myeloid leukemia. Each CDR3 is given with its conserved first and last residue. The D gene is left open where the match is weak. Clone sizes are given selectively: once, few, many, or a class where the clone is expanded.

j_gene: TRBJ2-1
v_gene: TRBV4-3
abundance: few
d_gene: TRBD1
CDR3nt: TGCGCCAGCAGCCAAGATGCAGGGGGCTCCTACAATGAGCAGTTCTTC
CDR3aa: CASSQDAGGSYNEQFF

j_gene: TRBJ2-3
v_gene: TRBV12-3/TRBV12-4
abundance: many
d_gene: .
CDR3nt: TGTGCCAGCAGTTTCATAGCGAGCACAGATACGCAGTATTTT
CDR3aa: CASSFIASTDTQYF

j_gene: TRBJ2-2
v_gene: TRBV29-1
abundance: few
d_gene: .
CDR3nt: TGCAGCGTTGAAGTCGGGGGAGCAAACACCGGGGAGCTGTTTTTT
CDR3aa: CSVEVGGANTGELFF

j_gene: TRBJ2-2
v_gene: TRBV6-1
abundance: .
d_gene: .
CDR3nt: TGTGCCAGCAGTGAATTTCTCGACATTTACACCGGGGAGCTGTTTTTT
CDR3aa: CASSEFLDIYTGELFF

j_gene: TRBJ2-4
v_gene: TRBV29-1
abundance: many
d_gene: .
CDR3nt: TGCAGCGCTAAGAGGACAGTAGCCAAAAACATTCAGTACTTC
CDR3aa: CSAKRTVAKNIQYF

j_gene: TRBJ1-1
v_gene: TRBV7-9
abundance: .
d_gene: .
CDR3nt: TGTGCCAGCAGCTTAATGGGCCAAGGCACTGAAGCTTTCTTT
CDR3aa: CASSLMGQGTEAFF

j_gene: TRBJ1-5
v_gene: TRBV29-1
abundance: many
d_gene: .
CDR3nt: TGCAGCGTTGGGGCTGGGGGACAGCCCCAGCATTTT
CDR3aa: CSVGAGGQPQHF

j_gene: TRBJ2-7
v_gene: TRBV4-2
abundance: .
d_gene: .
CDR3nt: TGTGCCAGCAGCCCAGCCGGGCGATCCTACGAGCAGTACTTC
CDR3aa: CASSPAGRSYEQYF

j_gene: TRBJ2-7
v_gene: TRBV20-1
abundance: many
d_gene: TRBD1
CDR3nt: TGCAGTGTTTGGACAGGGGGCGAGCAGTACTTC
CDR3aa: CSVWTGGEQYF

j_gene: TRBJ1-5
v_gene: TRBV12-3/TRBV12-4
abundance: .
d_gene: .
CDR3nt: TGTGCCAGCAGCCTAAGTGGGGAAGTCAATCAGCCCCAGCATTTT
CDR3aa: CASSLSGEVNQPQHF

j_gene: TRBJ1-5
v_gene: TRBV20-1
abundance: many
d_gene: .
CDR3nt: TGCAGTGCTCTCACAGAAGATAGCAATCAGCCCCAGCATTTT
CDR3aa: CSALTEDSNQPQHF

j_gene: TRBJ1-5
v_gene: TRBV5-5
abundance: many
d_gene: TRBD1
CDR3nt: TGTGCCAGCAGCCCTTGGACAGGGAGTCAGCCCCAGCATTTT
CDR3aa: CASSPWTGSQPQHF

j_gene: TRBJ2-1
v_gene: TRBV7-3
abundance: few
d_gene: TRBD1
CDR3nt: TGTGCCAGCAGCTCCGGGACAGACAATGAGCAGTTCTTC
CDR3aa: CASSSGTDNEQFF

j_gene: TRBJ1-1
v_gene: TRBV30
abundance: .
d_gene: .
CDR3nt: TGTGCCTGGAGTGTAGGGGCAGGGACTGAAGCTTTCTTT
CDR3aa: CAWSVGAGTEAFF

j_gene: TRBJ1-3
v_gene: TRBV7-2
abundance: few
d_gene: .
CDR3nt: TGTGCCAGCAGCATGCTGGGCAGGTACTCTGGAAACACCATATATTTT
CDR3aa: CASSMLGRYSGNTIYF

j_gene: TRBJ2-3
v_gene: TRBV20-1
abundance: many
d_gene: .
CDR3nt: TGCAGTGCTAGTGAGGGGACTAGCACAGATACGCAGTATTTT
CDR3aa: CSASEGTSTDTQYF

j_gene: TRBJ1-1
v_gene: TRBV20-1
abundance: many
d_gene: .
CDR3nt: TGCAGTGCTACCCCCGTAGGGCCGAACACTGAAGCTTTCTTT
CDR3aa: CSATPVGPNTEAFF

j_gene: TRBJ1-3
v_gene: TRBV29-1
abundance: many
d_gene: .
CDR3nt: TGCAGCGTTGGGGAGGGGTCTGGAAACACCATATATTTT
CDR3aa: CSVGEGSGNTIYF

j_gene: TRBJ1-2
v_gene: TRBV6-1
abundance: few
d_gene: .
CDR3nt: TGTGCCAGCGGAAGGGGGGACTTTGGTAACTATGGCTACACCTTC
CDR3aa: CASGRGDFGNYGYTF

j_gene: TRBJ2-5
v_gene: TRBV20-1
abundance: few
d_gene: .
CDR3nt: TGCAGTGCTAGCCCTGAAGTGGGGGAGACCCAGTACTTC
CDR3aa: CSASPEVGETQYF

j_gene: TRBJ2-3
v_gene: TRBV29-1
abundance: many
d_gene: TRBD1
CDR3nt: TGCAGCGTTCTCAATCCGGGACAGGGACATACGCAGTATTTT
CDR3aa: CSVLNPGQGHTQYF

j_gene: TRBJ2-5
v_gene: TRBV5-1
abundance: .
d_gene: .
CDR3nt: TGCGCCAGCAGCACCGGGACAACCCAGTACTTC
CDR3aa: CASSTGTTQYF

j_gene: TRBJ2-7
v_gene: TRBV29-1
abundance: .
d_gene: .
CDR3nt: TGCAGCGTTGAAGTAGGACAGCTATACGAGCAGTACTTC
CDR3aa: CSVEVGQLYEQYF

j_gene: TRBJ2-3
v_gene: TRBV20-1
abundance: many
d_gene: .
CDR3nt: TGCAGTGCTAGCCCAGTTAAGGGGCCCGGCACAGATACGCAGTATTTT
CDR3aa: CSASPVKGPGTDTQYF

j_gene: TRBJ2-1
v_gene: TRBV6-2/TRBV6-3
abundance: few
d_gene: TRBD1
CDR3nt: TGTGCCAGCAGTTCATCCTTTGGACAGGGGTATAATGAGCAGTTCTTC
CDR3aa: CASSSSFGQGYNEQFF

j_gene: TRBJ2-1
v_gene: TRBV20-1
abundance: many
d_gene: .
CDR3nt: TGCAGTGCTAGAGCGGGACTTTCTTACAATGAGCAGTTCTTC
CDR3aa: CSARAGLSYNEQFF

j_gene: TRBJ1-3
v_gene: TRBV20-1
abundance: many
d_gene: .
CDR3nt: TGCAGTGCTGGGGATAGGCGGGGTCGAAACACCATATATTTT
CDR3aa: CSAGDRRGRNTIYF

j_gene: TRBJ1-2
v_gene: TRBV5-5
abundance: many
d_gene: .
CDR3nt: TGTGCCAGCAGCTTGGATCAGGGGCGAGGGAGCTACACCTTC
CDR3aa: CASSLDQGRGSYTF

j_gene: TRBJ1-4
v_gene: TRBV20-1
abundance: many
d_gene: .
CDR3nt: TGCAGTGCTAGAGATTTCAGGGAGGAACTGTTTTTT
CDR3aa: CSARDFREELFF

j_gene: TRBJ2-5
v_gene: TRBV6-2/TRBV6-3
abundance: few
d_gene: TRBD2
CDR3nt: TGTGCCAGCAGTTCCGTCCGGAGGGGGACTAGCGGGGAACTGAGTAAGACCCAGTACTTC
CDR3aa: CASSSVRRGTSGELSKTQYF

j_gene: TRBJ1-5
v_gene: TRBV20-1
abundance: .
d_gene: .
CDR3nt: TGCAGTGCTAGAGAGGCAGGGGAAGGTCAGCCCCAGCATTTT
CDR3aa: CSAREAGEGQPQHF

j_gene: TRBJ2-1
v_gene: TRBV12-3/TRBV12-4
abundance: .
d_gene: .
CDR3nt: TGTGCCAGCAGTTTACAGAGGAACAATGAGCAGTTCTTC
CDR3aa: CASSLQRNNEQFF

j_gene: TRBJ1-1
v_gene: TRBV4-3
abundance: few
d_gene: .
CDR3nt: TGCGCCAGCAGCCTCCACCCGTGGGGCCGGGGAGGGAACACTGAAGCTTTCTTT
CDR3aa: CASSLHPWGRGGNTEAFF

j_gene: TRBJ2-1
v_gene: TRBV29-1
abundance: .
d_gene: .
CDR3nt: TGCAGCCTCCAGGGGGGGGCCTACAATGAGCAGTTCTTC
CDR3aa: CSLQGGAYNEQFF

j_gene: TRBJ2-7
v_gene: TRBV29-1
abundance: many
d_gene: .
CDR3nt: TGCAGCATCTCGGGCCTAAGCTCCTACGAGCAGTACTTC
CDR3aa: CSISGLSSYEQYF

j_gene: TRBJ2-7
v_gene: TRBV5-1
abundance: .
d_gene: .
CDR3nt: TGCGCCAGCAGCTTGGCCTTTACGACACTGCGGACCTACGAGCAGTACTTC
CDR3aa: CASSLAFTTLRTYEQYF

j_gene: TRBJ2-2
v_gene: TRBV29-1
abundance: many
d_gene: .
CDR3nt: TGCAGCGTTGAGAGGATAGCGAACACCGGGGAGCTGTTTTTT
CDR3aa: CSVERIANTGELFF

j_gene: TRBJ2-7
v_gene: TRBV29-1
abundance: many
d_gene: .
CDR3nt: TGCAGCGTTGAAGACGCTACAGCTCATGACGAGCAGTACTTC
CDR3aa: CSVEDATAHDEQYF

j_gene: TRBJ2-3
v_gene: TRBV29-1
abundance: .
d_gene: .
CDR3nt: TGCAGCGTTGAGGGGCAGGGGGGCGTCAACACAGATACGCAGTATTTT
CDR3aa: CSVEGQGGVNTDTQYF

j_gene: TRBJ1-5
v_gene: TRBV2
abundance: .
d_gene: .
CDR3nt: TGTGCCAGCACGCCGTCGACAGCGGATCAGCCCCAGCATTTT
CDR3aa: CASTPSTADQPQHF

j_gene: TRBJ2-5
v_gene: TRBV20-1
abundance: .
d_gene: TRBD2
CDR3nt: TGCAGTGCTGACGACTGGGCTAGCGGGGGGGAGACCCAGTACTTC
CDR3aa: CSADDWASGGETQYF

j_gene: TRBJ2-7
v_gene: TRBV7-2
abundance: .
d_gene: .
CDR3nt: TGTGCCAGCAGCTTAGCCCCGGGGATTGAGGAGCAGTACTTC
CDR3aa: CASSLAPGIEEQYF

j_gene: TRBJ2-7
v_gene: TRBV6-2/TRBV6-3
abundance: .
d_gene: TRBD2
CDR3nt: TGTGCCAGCAGTTTATCAGCGGGGGGTTACTCCTACGAGCAGTACTTC
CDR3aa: CASSLSAGGYSYEQYF

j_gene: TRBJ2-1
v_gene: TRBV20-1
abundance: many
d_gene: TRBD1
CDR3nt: TGCAGTGCTAGAGTGACAGGGTATGAGCAGTTCTTC
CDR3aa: CSARVTGYEQFF

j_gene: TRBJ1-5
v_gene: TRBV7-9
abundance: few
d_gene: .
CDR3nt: TGTGCCAGCAGCTTATTAGGGCCTAATCAGCCCCAGCATTTT
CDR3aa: CASSLLGPNQPQHF

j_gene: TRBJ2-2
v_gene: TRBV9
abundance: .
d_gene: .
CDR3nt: TGTGCCAGCAGCCGCGCTAGAGGGATGGGGGGCACCGGGGAGCTGTTTTTT
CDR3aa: CASSRARGMGGTGELFF

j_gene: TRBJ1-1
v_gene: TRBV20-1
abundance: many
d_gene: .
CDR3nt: TGCAGTGCACCACCGGGGGCCGGGGATGGCACTGAAGCTTTCTTT
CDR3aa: CSAPPGAGDGTEAFF

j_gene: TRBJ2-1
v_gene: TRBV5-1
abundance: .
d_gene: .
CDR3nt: TGCGCCAGCAGCCCTCCGGACAGACACAATGAGCAGTTCTTC
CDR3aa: CASSPPDRHNEQFF

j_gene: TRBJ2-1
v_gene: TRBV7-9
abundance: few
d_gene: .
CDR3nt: TGTGCCAGCAGCTTAAATTTACTAGACAACAATGAGCAGTTCTTC
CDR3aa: CASSLNLLDNNEQFF

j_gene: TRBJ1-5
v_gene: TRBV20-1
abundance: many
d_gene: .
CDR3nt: TGCAGTGCTAGAGCAGGAGGCACAGTGAATCAGCCCCAGCATTTT
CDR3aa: CSARAGGTVNQPQHF

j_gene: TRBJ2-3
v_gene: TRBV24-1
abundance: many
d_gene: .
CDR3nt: TGTGCCACCAGTGTTAAAGATACGCAGTATTTT
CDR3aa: CATSVKDTQYF

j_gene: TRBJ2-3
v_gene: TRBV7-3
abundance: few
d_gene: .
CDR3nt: TGTGCCAGCAGCCTACAGGGATTATTCACAGATACGCAGTATTTT
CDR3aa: CASSLQGLFTDTQYF

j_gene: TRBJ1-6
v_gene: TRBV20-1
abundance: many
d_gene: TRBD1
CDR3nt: TGCAGTGCCCCTTCCCGGGACAGACTATCCTATAATTCACCCCTCCACTTT
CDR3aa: CSAPSRDRLSYNSPLHF

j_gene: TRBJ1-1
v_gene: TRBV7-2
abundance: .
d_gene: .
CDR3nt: TGTGCCAGCAGCTTAGTGTGGGGGGTGAACACTGAAGCTTTCTTT
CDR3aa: CASSLVWGVNTEAFF

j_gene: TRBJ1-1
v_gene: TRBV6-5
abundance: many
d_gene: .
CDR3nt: TGTGCCTCGGAGCCCGTGGGAAGTCCGGCCACTGAAGCTTTCTTT
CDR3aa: CASEPVGSPATEAFF